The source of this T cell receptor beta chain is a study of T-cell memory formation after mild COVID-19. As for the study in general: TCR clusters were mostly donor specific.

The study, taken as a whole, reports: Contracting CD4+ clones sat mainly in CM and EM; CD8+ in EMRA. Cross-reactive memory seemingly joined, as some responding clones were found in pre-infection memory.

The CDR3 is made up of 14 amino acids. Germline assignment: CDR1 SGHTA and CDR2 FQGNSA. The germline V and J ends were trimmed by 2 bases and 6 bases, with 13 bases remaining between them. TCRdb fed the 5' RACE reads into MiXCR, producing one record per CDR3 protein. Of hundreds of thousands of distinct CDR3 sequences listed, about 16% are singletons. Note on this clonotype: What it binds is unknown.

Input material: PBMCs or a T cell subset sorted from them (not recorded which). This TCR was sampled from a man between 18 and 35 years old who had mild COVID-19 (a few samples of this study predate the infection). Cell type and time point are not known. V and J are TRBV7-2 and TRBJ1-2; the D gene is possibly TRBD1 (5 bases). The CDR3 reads CASSLWSGDDGYTF. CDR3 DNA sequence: TGTGCCAGCAGCTTATGGTCGGGGGATGATGGCTACACCTTC.